A single sample is the source of the 17 T cell receptor beta chains below, sequenced in a study of blood T cell repertoires in COVID-19. The data were produced by immunoSEQ multiplex PCR, yet TCRdb's version contains in-frame clones alone and is incomplete. Found here are about 280,000 clones, roughly 87% of them singletons; the top ten hold 13%. Sequenced input: peripheral blood. These receptors were collected from a human donor in a cohort sampled during active COVID-19.

V is TRBV6-5 and J is TRBJ1-1; D uncertain. Germline V gene sequence: CDR1 MNHEY, CDR2 SVGAGI. V was pared by 6 bases and J by 0 bases, with 14 bases between. The CDR3 loop spans 15 amino acids. CDR3 loop: CASSKRAFVNTEAFF. CDR3 nucleotide sequence: TGTGCCAGCAGCAAGAGGGCTTTCGTGAACACTGAAGCTTTCTTT.

This clone was seen just once. This chain connects TRBV4-1 to TRBJ2-5; TRBD2 aligns across 7 bases. Germline values: CDR1 MGHRA, CDR2 YSYEKL. The V gene end was trimmed by 0 bases and the J gene end by 2 bases; junction bases not matched to a gene: 9. The CDR3 is 17 amino acids. The CDR3, as DNA: TGCGCCAGCAGCCAAGAACCAGTTACTAGCGAGCAAGAGACCCAGTACTTC. This translates into CASSQEPVTSEQETQYF.

This clone was recorded only once. The chain joins TRBV2 to TRBJ2-1, with D maybe TRBD1 (6 bases). Germline lookup yields CDR1 SNHLY and CDR2 FYNNEI. CDR3 length: 15 residues. The V end was cut by 7 bases, the J end by 4 bases, with 17 bases between. CDR3 loop: CASTDSGQPYNEQFF. The CDR3 coding sequence is TGTGCCAGCACGGACTCAGGACAGCCTTACAATGAGCAGTTCTTC.

This chain connects TRBV9 to TRBJ2-5; D perhaps matches TRBD1 (5 bases). The CDR3 spans 14 residues. Germline V gene sequence: CDR1 SGDLS, CDR2 YYNGEE. V lost 0 bases to trimming and J lost 5 bases, with 11 bases between them. The CDR3 DNA sequence: TGTGCCAGCAGCGTAGATCAGGGCCCCGAGACCCAGTACTTC. Its translation: CASSVDQGPETQYF.

The chain carries TRBV5-1 and TRBJ1-1; the D gene is possibly TRBD1 (5 bases). This CDR3 comprises 15 residues. With 0 bases removed from V and 0 bases from J, the gap between germline ends came to 9 bases. Germline V lookup: CDR1 SGHRS, CDR2 YFSETQ. The CDR3 reads CASSLASDMNTEAFF. For the CDR3, the DNA is TGCGCCAGCAGCTTGGCCTCGGACATGAACACTGAAGCTTTCTTT. Using reference TRBV5-1 and TRBJ1-1 for the parts outside the CDR3, the full variable domain is KAGVTQTPRYLIKTRGQQVTLSCSPISGHRSVSWYQQTPGQGLQFLFEYFSETQRNKGNFPGRFSGRQFSNSRSEMNVSTLELGDSALYLCASSLASDMNTEAFFGQGTRLTVV.

This clone has just a few counts. The chain carries TRBV11-2 and TRBJ2-7; 9 nucleotides match TRBD1. This CDR3 is built from 15 residues. V lost 2 bases to trimming and J lost 3 bases; unmatched junction nucleotides: 5. Germline-derived CDR1 and CDR2 are SGHAT and FQNNGV. Here the CDR3 reads CASSLSDRGGYEQYF. CDR3 nucleotides: TGTGCCAGCAGCTTATCGGACAGGGGAGGCTACGAGCAGTACTTC.

The chain recombines TRBV19 with TRBJ1-5, with D perhaps TRBD1 (6 bases). Germline CDR1 and CDR2: LNHDA and SQIVND (reference sequence). Trimming left V 5 bases short and J 4 bases short, with 12 bases between. The CDR3 length is 14 residues. Here the CDR3 DNA reads TGTGCCAGTAGTGGGGGGGCACGAAATCAGCCCCAGCATTTT. Translating it yields CASSGGARNQPQHF.

This clone turned up a few times. The chain links TRBV3-1 (or the pseudogene TRBV3-2) to TRBJ2-1; tentatively, D is TRBD1 (6 bases). The CDR3 has 11 amino acids. Germline V gene data show CDR1 as LGHDT and CDR2 as YNNKEL (reference sequence). Trimming left V 5 bases short and J 7 bases short, with 6 bases between. CDR3 sequence reads: CASSRGNEQFF. The CDR3 nucleotides read TGTGCCAGCAGCAGGGGGAATGAGCAGTTCTTC.

The CDR3 spells CASSAQDSGPSPLHF. In nucleotides, the CDR3 is TGTGCCAGCAGCGCTCAAGACAGCGGGCCTTCACCCCTCCACTTT. The rearrangement uses TRBV9 and TRBJ1-6; D might be TRBD1 (5 bases). V lost 3 bases to trimming and J lost 9 bases, with 16 bases between them. The CDR3 loop spans 15 amino acids. Germline V gene lookup returns CDR1 SGDLS and CDR2 YYNGEE.

The rearrangement uses TRBV9 and TRBJ2-7, with 11 bases matching TRBD2. Germline CDR1 and CDR2: SGDLS and YYNGEE. This CDR3 contains 17 residues. V trimming: 2 bases; J trimming: 9 bases; junction bases outside the gene matches: 16. The CDR3 loop reads CASSVGPVTSGIPGQYF. Here the CDR3 DNA reads TGTGCCAGCAGCGTGGGGCCGGTGACTAGCGGGATACCGGGGCAGTACTTC.

The chain couples TRBV28 to TRBJ2-6; D may be TRBD2 (5 bases). Trimming shortened V by 2 bases and J by 1 base, and 18 bases separated the two germline ends. Germline CDR1 reads MDHEN; CDR2 reads SYDVKM. This CDR3 comprises 19 residues. The CDR3 DNA follows: TGTGCCAGCAGTTTAAGGCTAGGCCGCGCGGGTTCTGGGGCCAACGTCCTGACTTTC. Protein sequence: CASSLRLGRAGSGANVLTF. The whole variable domain, filled in from reference TRBV28 and TRBJ2-6, reads DVKVTQSSRYLVKRTGEKVFLECVQDMDHENMFWYRQDPGLGLRLIYFSYDVKMKEKGDIPEGYSVSREKKERFSLILESASTNQTSMYLCASSLRLGRAGSGANVLTFGAGSRLTVL.

The table lists this clone with many counts. The V gene is TRBV6-1, the J gene TRBJ1-2, with D perhaps matching TRBD1 (6 bases). The V and J ends lost 3 bases and 8 bases respectively, with 13 bases between them. Germline lookup yields CDR1 MNHNS and CDR2 SASEGT. This CDR3 has 13 residues. The CDR3 protein is CASSDAGAKGYTF. In DNA, the CDR3 is TGTGCCAGCAGTGATGCAGGGGCGAAGGGCTACACCTTC.

In its sample, this clone was seen once. The chain uses TRBV7-2 and TRBJ1-1; D not certain. Germline lookup yields CDR1 SGHTA and CDR2 FQGNSA. The CDR3 has 16 residues. Trimming cost V 2 bases and J 1 base, with 14 bases left between them. Here the CDR3 DNA reads TGTGCCAGCAGCTTAATGTCGGCCGGCGGGAACACTGAAGCTTTCTTT. Protein sequence: CASSLMSAGGNTEAFF.

The rearrangement uses TRBV5-4 and TRBJ2-3, with TRBD2 matching 12 bases. V lost 3 bases, J lost 4 bases, and 6 bases stayed unmatched. Looked up from germline, CDR1 is SGHNT and CDR2 is YYREEE (reference sequence). The length of the CDR3 is 16 residues. The CDR3 coding sequence is TGTGCCAGCAGCTCCAAGACTAGCGGGAGTCCAGATACGCAGTATTTT. Protein sequence: CASSSKTSGSPDTQYF.

The V and J genes are TRBV7-3 and TRBJ2-5, with 7 bases lining up with TRBD2. Germline-derived CDR1 and CDR2 are SGHTA and FQGTGA. V dropped 5 bases and J dropped 4; count of bases not matched to a gene: 10. This CDR3 has 15 amino acids. The CDR3 here is CASSPRYGGRETQYF. The CDR3, as DNA: TGTGCCAGCAGCCCTCGTTACGGGGGGAGAGAGACCCAGTACTTC. Full variable domain (outside the CDR3, taken from reference TRBV7-3 and TRBJ2-5): GAGVSQTPSNKVTEKGKYVELRCDPISGHTALYWYRQSLGQGPEFLIYFQGTGAADDSGLPNDRFFAVRPEGSVSTLKIQRTERGDSAVYLCASSPRYGGRETQYFGPGTRLLVL.

This chain's CDR3 is CASRQGARSSYNEQFF. CDR3 bases: TGTGCCAGCAGGCAAGGGGCCCGAAGCTCCTACAATGAGCAGTTCTTC. This rearrangement joins TRBV27 to TRBJ2-1, with D maybe TRBD1 (5 bases). Germline CDR1 and CDR2: MNHEY and SMNVEV (reference sequence). V lost 6 bases and J lost 0, with 15 bases in between. This CDR3 is built from 16 residues.

V is TRBV12-3 or TRBV12-4 and J is TRBJ2-7; D remains unclear. This CDR3 comprises 11 residues. Trimming removed 6 bases at V and 6 bases at J, with 9 bases between. The CDR3 reads CASRTYGEQYF. DNA of the CDR3: TGTGCCAGCAGAACCTACGGCGAGCAGTACTTC.